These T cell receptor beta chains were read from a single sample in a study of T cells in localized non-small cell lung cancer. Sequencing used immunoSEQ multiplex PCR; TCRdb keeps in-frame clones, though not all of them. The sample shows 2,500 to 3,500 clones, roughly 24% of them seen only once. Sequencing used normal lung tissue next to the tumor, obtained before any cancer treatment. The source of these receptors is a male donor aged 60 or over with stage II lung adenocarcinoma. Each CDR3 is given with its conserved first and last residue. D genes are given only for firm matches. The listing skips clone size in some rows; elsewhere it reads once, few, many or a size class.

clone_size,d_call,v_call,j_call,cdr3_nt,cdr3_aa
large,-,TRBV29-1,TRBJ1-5,TGCAGCGCAAACCTCGGGGCAGGGGATAGCAATCAGCCCCAGCATTTT,CSANLGAGDSNQPQHF
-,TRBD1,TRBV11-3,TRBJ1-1,TGTGCCAGCAGCTTGGACAGGGAGGGAACTGAAGCTTTCTTT,CASSLDREGTEAFF
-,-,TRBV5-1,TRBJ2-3,TGCGCCAGCAGCCTCACGCCACCGACAGACAGCACAGATACGCAGTATTTT,CASSLTPPTDSTDTQYF
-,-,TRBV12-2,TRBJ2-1,TGTGCCACAGGGGTCGGCGGGACGGCATACAATGAGCAGTTCTTC,CATGVGGTAYNEQFF
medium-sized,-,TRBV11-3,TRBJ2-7,TGTGCCAGCAGCCAATCAGTAGGCTTGGCGACCTACGAGCAGTACTTC,CASSQSVGLATYEQYF
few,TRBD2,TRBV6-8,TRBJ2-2,TGTGCCAGCAGTTCTCCGGGACTAGCGTGGGCCGGGGAGCTGTTTTTT,CASSSPGLAWAGELFF
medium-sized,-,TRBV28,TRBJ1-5,TGTGCCAGCAGTCAAAAAGCTTTACGACGGGACAAAAGCAATCAGCCCCAGCATTTT,CASSQKALRRDKSNQPQHF
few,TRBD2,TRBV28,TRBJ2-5,TGTGCCAGCAGAGGCGGGAGGGAGTACCAAGAGACCCAGTACTTC,CASRGGREYQETQYF
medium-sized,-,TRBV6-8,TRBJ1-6,TGTGCCAGCAGTTTCAACCAACCAAGGGATTCACCCCTCCACTTT,CASSFNQPRDSPLHF
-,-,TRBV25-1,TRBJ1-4,TGTGCCAGCAGTCGGGGAACGAATGAAAAACTGTTTTTT,CASSRGTNEKLFF
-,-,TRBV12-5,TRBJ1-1,TGTGCCAGCATTGCCGAAACTGAAGCTTTCTTT,CASIAETEAFF
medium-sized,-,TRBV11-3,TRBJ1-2,TGTGCCAGCAGCCCCGGGGGGGATGTTGGCTATGGCTACACCTTC,CASSPGGDVGYGYTF
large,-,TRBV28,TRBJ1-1,TGTGCCAGCACTAGGGATAACTCGAACACTGAAGCTTTCTTT,CASTRDNSNTEAFF
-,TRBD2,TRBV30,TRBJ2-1,TGTGCCTGGAGTGGTTTAGCGGGAGGGCCGTACAATGAGCAGTTCTTC,CAWSGLAGGPYNEQFF
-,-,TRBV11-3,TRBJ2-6,TGTGCCAGCAGCTCCCAGAGCTCTGGGGCCAACGTCCTGACTTTC,CASSSQSSGANVLTF
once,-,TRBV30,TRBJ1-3,TGTGCCTGGAGTGTTACCGCAGACACCATATATTTT,CAWSVTADTIYF
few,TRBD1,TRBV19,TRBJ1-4,TGTGCCAGTAGTATGGGACAGGGGAATGAAAAACTGTTTTTT,CASSMGQGNEKLFF
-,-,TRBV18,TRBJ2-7,TGTGCCAGCTCACCAGGGGGCCCAGACGAGCAGTACTTC,CASSPGGPDEQYF
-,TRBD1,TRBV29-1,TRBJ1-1,TGCAGCGTTGCCCTCCCGACAGGGGCCACTGAAGCTTTCTTT,CSVALPTGATEAFF
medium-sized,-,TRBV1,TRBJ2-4,TGCGCCAGCAGCCAAACGCGGGACCAAGGACAGGTCGCAGGGCGGGCCAAAAACATTCAGTACTTC,CASSQTRDQGQVAGRAKNIQYF
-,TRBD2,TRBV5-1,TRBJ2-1,TGCGCCAGCAGCCAGGAACTAGCGGGAGCATCCAGGGAGCAGTTCTTC,CASSQELAGASREQFF
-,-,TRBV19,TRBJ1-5,TGTGCCAGTAGCCCCTTGGACAGACCACCTACTATGGGTCAGCCCCAGCATTTT,CASSPLDRPPTMGQPQHF
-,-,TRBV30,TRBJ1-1,TGTGCCTGGAGTGTATACCCACCGGGACCGATGAACACTGAAGCTTTCTTT,CAWSVYPPGPMNTEAFF
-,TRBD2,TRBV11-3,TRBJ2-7,TGTGCCAGCAGCTTAGACGGGGGGGTCTACGAGCAGTACTTC,CASSLDGGVYEQYF
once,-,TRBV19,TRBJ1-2,TGTGCCAGTAGCCCGACATCCCTAGGAGGGGGGTATGGCTACACCTTC,CASSPTSLGGGYGYTF
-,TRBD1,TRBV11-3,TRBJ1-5,TGTGCCAGCAGCTCCTCGACAGGGGGTCAGCCCCAGCATTTT,CASSSSTGGQPQHF
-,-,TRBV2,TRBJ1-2,TGTGCCAGCAGTGAAAATCTTTGGGTAACCGGGAGGACTAACTATGGCTACACCTTC,CASSENLWVTGRTNYGYTF
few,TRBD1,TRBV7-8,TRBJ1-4,TGTGCCAGCAGCTTAGGAGACAGGGATATTGAAAAACTGTTTTTT,CASSLGDRDIEKLFF
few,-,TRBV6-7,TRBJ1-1,TGTGCCAGCAGTGAATCACAATACGCTTTCTTT,CASSESQYAFF
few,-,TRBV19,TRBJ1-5,TGTGCCAGTAGTATAGGGGCAGGCGATCAGCCCCAGCATTTT,CASSIGAGDQPQHF
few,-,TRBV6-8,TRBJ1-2,TGTGCCAGCAGGGACGACAGAAACTATGGCTACACCTTC,CASRDDRNYGYTF
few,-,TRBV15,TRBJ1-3,TGTGCCACCAGCCACGGGGGTGTAGGAAACACCATATATTTT,CATSHGGVGNTIYF
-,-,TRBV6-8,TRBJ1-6,TGTGCCAGCAGTGGAGGGCGGATGAGCTCCTATAATTCACCCCTCCACTTT,CASSGGRMSSYNSPLHF
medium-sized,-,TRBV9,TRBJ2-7,TGTGCCAGCATGAGAAGTGCCTACTACGAGCAGTACTTC,CASMRSAYYEQYF
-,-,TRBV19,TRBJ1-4,TGTGCCAGTACCTATAGCGCACCAAATGAAAAACTGTTTTTT,CASTYSAPNEKLFF
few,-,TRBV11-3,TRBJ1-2,TGTGCCAGCAGCTTATCTCGGGATAACTATGGCTACACCTTC,CASSLSRDNYGYTF
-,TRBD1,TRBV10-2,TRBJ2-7,TGCGCCAGCAGTGTCGTGACAGGGATATCCTACGAGCAGTACTTC,CASSVVTGISYEQYF
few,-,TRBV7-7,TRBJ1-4,TGTGCCAGCAGCCAGTCTGGGGGGCGTGGTGAAAAACTGTTTTTT,CASSQSGGRGEKLFF
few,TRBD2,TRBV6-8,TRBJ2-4,TGTGCCAGCAGTTCCCTCACAGCGGGGGGGCTAGCCAAAAACATTCAGTACTTC,CASSSLTAGGLAKNIQYF
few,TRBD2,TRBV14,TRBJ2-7,TGTGCCAGCAGGGTAGCGGGAGGGCCCTACGAGCAGTACTTC,CASRVAGGPYEQYF
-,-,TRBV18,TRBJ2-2,TGTGCCAGCTCCCCCATGCGAGGCGCGAACACCGGGGAGCTGTTTTTT,CASSPMRGANTGELFF
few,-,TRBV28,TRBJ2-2,TGTGCCAGCACCTCCGTGGTGGGGCGGATCGCGAACACCGGGGAGCTGTTTTTT,CASTSVVGRIANTGELFF
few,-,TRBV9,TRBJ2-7,TGTGCCAGCACCTGGGGGACCTACGAGCAGTACTTC,CASTWGTYEQYF
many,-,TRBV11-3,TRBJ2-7,TGTGCCAGCAGCCCAAGCAAGGGGAATTACGAGCAGTACTTC,CASSPSKGNYEQYF
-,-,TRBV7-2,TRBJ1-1,TGTGCCAGCAGCTCAAACTTGAACACTGAAGCTTTCTTT,CASSSNLNTEAFF
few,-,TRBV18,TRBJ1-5,TGTGCCAGCTCACCGGTCGGGGGAGATCAGCCCCAGCATTTT,CASSPVGGDQPQHF